A single sample is the source of the 8 T cell receptor beta chains below, sequenced in a study of cytomegalovirus exposure and HLA in healthy donors. The PCR made use of 60 Vbeta and 13 Jbeta primers. TCRdb keeps only in-frame clones here, not all; method: immunoSEQ multiplex PCR. The profile shows under 200,000 clones, roughly 80% of them singletons. Sequencing was carried out using PBMCs. These receptors were collected from a woman younger than 30 in good health and CMV-seronegative.

This clone came up once. The rearrangement uses TRBV6-5 and TRBJ1-1; 8 bases agree with TRBD1. The V gene's germline CDR1 is MNHEY and CDR2 SVGAGI. The CDR3 has 13 amino acids. The junction had 7 bases not matched to a gene; V was cut back by 10 bases and J by 3 bases. The CDR3 region is CATRQGIYTEAFF. The CDR3 DNA follows: TGTGCCACCAGACAGGGGATTTACACTGAAGCTTTCTTT.

This chain joins TRBV4-1 and TRBJ2-5, with D possibly TRBD2 on 7 matching bases. V gave up 0 bases and J gave up 5 bases, with 22 bases separating them. The CDR3 has 18 amino acids. The germline V gene has CDR1 MGHRA and CDR2 YSYEKL. The DNA for the CDR3 is TGCGCCAGCAGCCAAGAATGGGAGGGGACAACTACCCGGGAGACCCAGTACTTC. Translated: CASSQEWEGTTTRETQYF.

The rearrangement links TRBV25-1 to TRBJ1-1; D is unclear. The CDR3 length is 11 residues. The germline V gene has CDR1 MGHDK and CDR2 SYGVNS. Trimming took off 8 bases at V and 7 bases at J, with 11 bases between the two ends. As DNA, the CDR3 is TGTGCCAGCGGCAGGTTTGGTGAAGCTTTCTTT. It codes for CASGRFGEAFF.

This clone was detected only once. The V gene is TRBV4-1, the J gene TRBJ2-5; 13 nucleotides match TRBD2. The CDR3 has 15 amino acids. J gave up 5 bases and V 1 base, and 1 base lay outside the gene matches. Germline CDR1 MGHRA, CDR2 YSYEKL. CDR3: CASSQGTSGSETQYF. As DNA, the CDR3 is TGCGCCAGCAGCCAAGGGACTAGCGGGAGCGAGACCCAGTACTTC.

The rearrangement links TRBV27 to TRBJ1-3; D is ambiguous. Trimming left V 2 bases short and J 2 bases short, with 4 bases between. CDR3 length: 13 amino acids. CDR1 is MNHEY, CDR2 SMNVEV, per germline (reference sequence). The DNA for the CDR3 is TGTGCCAGCAGTTTAACAGCTGGAAACACCATATATTTT. Amino acid sequence: CASSLTAGNTIYF.

V is TRBV28 and J is TRBJ1-1, with TRBD1 matching over 7 bases. Germline V gene lookup returns CDR1 MDHEN and CDR2 SYDVKM. V trimming: 7 bases; J trimming: 1 base; junction bases outside the gene matches: 12. CDR3 length equals 16 residues. The CDR3 loop is CASTRTLWTGNTEAFF. The CDR3 DNA sequence: TGTGCCAGCACAAGAACTCTATGGACAGGGAACACTGAAGCTTTCTTT.

The chain is built from TRBV27 and TRBJ2-7, with 10 positions matching TRBD1. The V and J ends lost 6 bases and 5 bases, in that order; junction bases with no gene match: 7. The germline CDR1 and CDR2 sequences are MNHEY and SMNVEV (reference sequence). The CDR3 runs to 14 residues. The CDR3 loop reads CASRDRGRGHEQYV. Here the CDR3 DNA reads TGTGCCAGCAGAGACAGGGGGCGCGGTCACGAGCAGTACGTC.

This chain's CDR3 is CASSILAGGMGEQFF. CDR3 nucleotide sequence: TGTGCCAGCAGCATACTAGCGGGAGGGATGGGTGAGCAGTTCTTC. This chain uses TRBV7-8 with TRBJ2-1; 13 bases are shared with TRBD2. J gave up 9 bases and V 5 bases, and 7 bases lay outside the gene matches. The V gene's germline CDR1 is SGHVS and CDR2 FQNEAQ. The CDR3 runs 15 residues.